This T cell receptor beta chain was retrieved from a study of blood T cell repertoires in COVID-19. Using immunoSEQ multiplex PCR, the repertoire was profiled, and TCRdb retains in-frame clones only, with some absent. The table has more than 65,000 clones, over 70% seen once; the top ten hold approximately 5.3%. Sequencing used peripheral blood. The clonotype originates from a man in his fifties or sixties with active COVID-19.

This chain's CDR3 is CASSLSGRRHNEQFF. The CDR3 DNA reads as TGTGCCAGCAGCCTAAGCGGGAGAAGACACAATGAGCAGTTCTTC. V is TRBV7-2 and J is TRBJ2-1, with 8 bases aligning to TRBD2. Germline V gene sequence: CDR1 SGHTA, CDR2 FQGNSA. Germline trimming cut 5 bases from V and 5 bases from J; bases unmatched to any gene: 8. The CDR3 runs to 15 residues.